The sample holds a few counts of the clone carrying this TCR beta chain. As yet, its antigen is unknown. Nashville, Tennessee was home to all donors, who were Caucasian adults. Germline V gives CDR1 SGHRS, CDR2 YFSETQ. The CDR3 loop spans 15 amino acids. The V gene end was trimmed by 0 bases and the J gene end by 3 bases; junction bases not matched to a gene: 3. The sample comes from a study of shared clonotypes between healthy human individuals. Study in general: The donor group consisted of a couple of women and three men, aged 18 to 49.

Notes on the study in general: In general, naive subsets displayed greater estimated richness than memory subsets did.

At deep level, the assay was performed. The data were produced by immunoSEQ multiplex PCR, yet TCRdb's version contains in-frame clones alone and is incomplete. The table lists about 2.3 million clones, 80% to 95% of them singletons. This rearrangement joins TRBV5-1 to TRBJ1-5; 7 bases are shared with TRBD1. The sample taken for sequencing was naive CD4+ T cells from PBMCs. Noted subset: CD45RA+ positively selected. The receptor's source is a man between 18 and 35 years old in good health. Some clones in this sample may be carry-over from other donors' samples. The CDR3 spells CASSLGDRTNQPQHF. CDR3 coding DNA: TGCGCCAGCAGCTTGGGGGACAGAACCAATCAGCCCCAGCATTTT.